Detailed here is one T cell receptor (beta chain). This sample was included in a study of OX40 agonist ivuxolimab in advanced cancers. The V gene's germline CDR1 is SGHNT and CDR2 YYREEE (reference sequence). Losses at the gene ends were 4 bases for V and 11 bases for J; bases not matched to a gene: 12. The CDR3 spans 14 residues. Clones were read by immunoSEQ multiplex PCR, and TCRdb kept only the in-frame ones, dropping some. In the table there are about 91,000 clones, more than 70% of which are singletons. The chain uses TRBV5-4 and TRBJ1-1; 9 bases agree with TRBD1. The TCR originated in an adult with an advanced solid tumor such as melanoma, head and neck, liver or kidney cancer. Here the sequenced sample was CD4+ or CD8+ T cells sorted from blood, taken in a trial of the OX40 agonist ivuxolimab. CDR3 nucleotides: TGTGCCAGCAGCGCGAGAACAGGGGGCGACGGGGCTTTCTTT. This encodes CASSARTGGDGAFF.